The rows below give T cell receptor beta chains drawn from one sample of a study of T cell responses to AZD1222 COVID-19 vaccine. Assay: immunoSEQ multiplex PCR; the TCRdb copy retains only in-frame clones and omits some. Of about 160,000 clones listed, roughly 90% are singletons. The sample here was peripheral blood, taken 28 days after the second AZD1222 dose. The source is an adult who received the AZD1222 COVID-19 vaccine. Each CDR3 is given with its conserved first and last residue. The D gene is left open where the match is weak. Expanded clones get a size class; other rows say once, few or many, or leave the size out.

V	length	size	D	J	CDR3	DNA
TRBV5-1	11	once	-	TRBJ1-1	CASSGGTEAFF	TGCGCCAGCAGCGGCGGGACTGAAGCTTTCTTT
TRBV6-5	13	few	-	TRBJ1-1	CASSYARNTEAFF	TGTGCCAGCAGTTACGCCAGGAACACTGAAGCTTTCTTT
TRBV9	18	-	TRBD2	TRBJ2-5	CASSVGSGGRQRWETQYF	TGTGCCAGCAGCGTAGGGTCGGGGGGGCGGCAACGTTGGGAGACCCAGTACTTC
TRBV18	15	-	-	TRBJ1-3	CASSPGRISGNTIYF	TGTGCCAGCTCACCGGGGAGGATCTCTGGAAACACCATATATTTT
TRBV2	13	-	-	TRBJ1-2	CASSETTDYGYTF	TGTGCCAGCAGTGAAACTACAGACTATGGCTACACCTTC
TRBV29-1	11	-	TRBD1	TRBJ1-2	CSVGDREGYTF	TGCAGCGTTGGGGACAGGGAAGGCTACACCTTC
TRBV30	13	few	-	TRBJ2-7	CAWRARFSYEQYF	TGTGCCTGGAGGGCAAGATTTTCCTACGAGCAGTACTTC
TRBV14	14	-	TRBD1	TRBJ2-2	CASRRQGSSGELFF	TGTGCCAGCAGACGACAGGGTTCCTCCGGGGAGCTGTTTTTT
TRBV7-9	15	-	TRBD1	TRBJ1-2	CASSPQTGQVYGYTF	TGTGCCAGCAGCCCGCAGACGGGACAGGTTTATGGCTACACCTTC
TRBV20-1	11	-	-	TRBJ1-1	CSARDSGEAFF	TGCAGTGCTAGAGATTCGGGGGAGGCTTTCTTT
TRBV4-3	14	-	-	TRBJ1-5	CASSQAWGNQPQHF	TGCGCCAGCAGCCAAGCATGGGGCAATCAGCCCCAGCATTTT
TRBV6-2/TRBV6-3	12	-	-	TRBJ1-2	CASSRQDTGYTF	TGTGCCAGCAGTAGGCAGGACACCGGCTACACCTTC
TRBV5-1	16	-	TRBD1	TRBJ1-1	CASSLAQDREATEAFF	TGCGCCAGCAGCTTGGCCCAAGACAGGGAAGCCACTGAAGCTTTCTTT
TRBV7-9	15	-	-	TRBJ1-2	CASSGLRGRIYGYTF	TGTGCCAGCAGCGGACTACGCGGACGGATCTATGGCTACACCTTC
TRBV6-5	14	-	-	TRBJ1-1	CASKEVRMNTEAFF	TGTGCCAGCAAGGAGGTCAGGATGAACACTGAAGCTTTCTTT
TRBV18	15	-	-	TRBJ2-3	CASSTPGGWTDTQYF	TGTGCCAGCTCAACCCCAGGCGGATGGACAGATACGCAGTATTTT
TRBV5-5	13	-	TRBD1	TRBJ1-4	CATNGQGAGKLFF	TGTGCCACCAACGGACAGGGGGCAGGAAAACTGTTTTTT
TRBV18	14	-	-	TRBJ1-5	CASSTEGYNQPQHF	TGTGCCAGCTCAACCGAGGGGTACAATCAGCCCCAGCATTTT
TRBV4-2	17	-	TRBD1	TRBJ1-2	CASSQGLPGGTNYGYTF	TGTGCCAGCAGCCAAGGACTCCCAGGGGGCACTAACTATGGCTACACCTTC
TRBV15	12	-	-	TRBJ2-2	CATSPLRGELFF	TGTGCCACCAGTCCTCTCCGGGGGGAGCTGTTTTTT
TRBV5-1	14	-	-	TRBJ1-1	CASSTGRMNTEAFF	TGCGCCAGCAGCACTGGACGGATGAACACTGAAGCTTTCTTT
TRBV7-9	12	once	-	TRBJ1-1	CASSLGTFEAFF	TGTGCCAGCAGCTTAGGGACTTTTGAAGCTTTCTTT
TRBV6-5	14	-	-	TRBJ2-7	CASHTSDKGYEQYF	TGTGCCAGCCACACAAGCGACAAGGGCTACGAGCAGTACTTC
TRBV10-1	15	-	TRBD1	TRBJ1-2	CASSEEGQNNYGYTF	TGCGCCAGCAGTGAGGAGGGACAGAATAACTATGGCTACACCTTC
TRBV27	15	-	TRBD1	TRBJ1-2	CASLGGDSNNYGYTF	TGTGCCAGCCTCGGGGGGGACAGCAATAACTATGGCTACACCTTC
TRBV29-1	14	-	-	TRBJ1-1	CSVGYRFLNTEAFF	TGCAGCGTTGGATATAGATTCTTGAACACTGAAGCTTTCTTT
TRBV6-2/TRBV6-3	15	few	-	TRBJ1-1	CASSYPTGLNTEAFF	TGTGCCAGCAGTTACCCAACAGGTCTGAACACTGAAGCTTTCTTT
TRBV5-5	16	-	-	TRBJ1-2	CASSPSSGNLNYGYTF	TGTGCCAGCAGCCCGAGCTCGGGTAACCTTAACTATGGCTACACCTTC
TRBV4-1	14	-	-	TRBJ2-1	CASSRREGDNEQFF	TGCGCCAGCAGCCGTCGTGAGGGTGACAATGAGCAGTTCTTC
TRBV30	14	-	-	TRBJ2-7	CAWSVFRDPYEQYF	TGTGCCTGGAGTGTTTTCAGGGACCCCTACGAGCAGTACTTC
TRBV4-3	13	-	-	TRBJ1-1	CASSDTWETEAFF	TGCGCCAGCAGCGACACGTGGGAAACTGAAGCTTTCTTT
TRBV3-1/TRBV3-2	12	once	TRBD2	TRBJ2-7	CASSQAGGEQYF	TGTGCCAGCAGCCAAGCCGGGGGGGAGCAGTACTTC
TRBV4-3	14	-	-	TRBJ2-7	CASSQDSGVSEQYF	TGCGCCAGCAGCCAAGATTCGGGGGTAAGCGAGCAGTACTTC
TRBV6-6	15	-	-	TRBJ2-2	CASAITGAVAGELFF	TGTGCCAGCGCTATAACTGGGGCGGTCGCCGGGGAGCTGTTTTTT
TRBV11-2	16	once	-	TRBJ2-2	CASSLPSGGLTGELFF	TGTGCCAGCAGCCTGCCCTCCGGGGGGCTAACCGGGGAGCTGTTTTTT
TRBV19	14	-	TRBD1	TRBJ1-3	CASRRTGGANTIYF	TGTGCCAGTAGGAGGACAGGGGGGGCGAACACCATATATTTT
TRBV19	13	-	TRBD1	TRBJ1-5	CASRPDRAGGQHF	TGTGCCAGCAGACCTGACAGGGCGGGAGGTCAGCATTTT
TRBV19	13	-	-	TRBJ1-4	CASGRGTYEKLFF	TGTGCCAGCGGGAGAGGGACATATGAAAAACTGTTTTTT
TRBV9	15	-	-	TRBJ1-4	CASSVRDTLREKLFF	TGTGCCAGCAGCGTTCGGGACACTCTTCGAGAAAAACTGTTTTTT
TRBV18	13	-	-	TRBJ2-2	CASSTNPSGELFF	TGTGCCAGCTCCACGAATCCTTCCGGGGAGCTGTTTTTT
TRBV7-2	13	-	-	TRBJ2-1	CASSSYNYNEQFF	TGTGCCAGCAGCTCTTATAACTACAATGAGCAGTTCTTC
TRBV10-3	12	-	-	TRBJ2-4	CAISQRRDIQYF	TGTGCCATCAGTCAGCGAAGGGACATTCAGTACTTC
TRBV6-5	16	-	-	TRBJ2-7	CASSYGRGRGSYEQYF	TGTGCCAGCAGTTACGGACGAGGGCGGGGCTCCTACGAGCAGTACTTC
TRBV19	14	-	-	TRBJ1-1	CASQGKTGTVEAFF	TGTGCCAGCCAGGGGAAAACCGGGACGGTAGAAGCTTTCTTT
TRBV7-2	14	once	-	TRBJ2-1	CASSQIRLGNEQFF	TGTGCCAGCAGCCAGATCCGCCTCGGGAATGAGCAGTTCTTC
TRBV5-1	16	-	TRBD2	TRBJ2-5	CASSLRTSGDQETQYF	TGCGCCAGCAGCTTGAGGACTAGCGGGGATCAAGAGACCCAGTACTTC
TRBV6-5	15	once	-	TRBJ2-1	CASRHGRPYYNEQFF	TGTGCCAGCAGGCATGGGCGGCCCTACTACAATGAGCAGTTCTTC
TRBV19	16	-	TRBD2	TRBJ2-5	CATRNERGGPRETQYF	TGTGCCACACGAAACGAGCGGGGTGGGCCGAGAGAGACCCAGTACTTC
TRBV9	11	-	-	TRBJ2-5	CASSIEETQYF	TGTGCCAGCAGTATCGAAGAGACCCAGTACTTC
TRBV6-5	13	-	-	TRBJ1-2	CASSARPSYGYTF	TGTGCCAGCAGCGCCAGACCTTCCTATGGCTACACCTTC
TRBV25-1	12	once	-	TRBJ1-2	CASSGDPHGYTF	TGTGCCAGCAGTGGGGACCCCCATGGCTACACCTTC
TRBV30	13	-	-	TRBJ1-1	CAWSFLPGSEAFF	TGTGCCTGGAGTTTCCTTCCGGGGTCTGAAGCTTTCTTT
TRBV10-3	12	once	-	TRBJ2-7	CATFRGRYEQYF	TGTGCCACCTTTAGGGGACGATACGAGCAGTACTTC
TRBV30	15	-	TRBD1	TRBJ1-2	CAWSPGQGLTHGYTF	TGTGCCTGGAGCCCGGGACAGGGCCTGACCCATGGCTACACCTTC
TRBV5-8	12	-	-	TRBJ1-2	CASSLTTGSYTF	TGTGCCAGCAGCTTAACAACAGGGAGCTACACCTTC